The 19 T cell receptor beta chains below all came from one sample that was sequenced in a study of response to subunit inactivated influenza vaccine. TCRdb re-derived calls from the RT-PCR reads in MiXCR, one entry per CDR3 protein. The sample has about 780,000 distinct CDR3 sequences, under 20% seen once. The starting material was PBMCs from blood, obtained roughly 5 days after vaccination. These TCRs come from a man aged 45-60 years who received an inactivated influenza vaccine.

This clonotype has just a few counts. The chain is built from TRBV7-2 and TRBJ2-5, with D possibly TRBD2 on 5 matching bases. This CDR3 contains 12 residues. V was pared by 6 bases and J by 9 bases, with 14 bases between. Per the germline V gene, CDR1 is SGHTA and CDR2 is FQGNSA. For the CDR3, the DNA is TGTGCCAGCAGTGCGAACTACGGGGCCCAGTACTTC. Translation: CASSANYGAQYF.

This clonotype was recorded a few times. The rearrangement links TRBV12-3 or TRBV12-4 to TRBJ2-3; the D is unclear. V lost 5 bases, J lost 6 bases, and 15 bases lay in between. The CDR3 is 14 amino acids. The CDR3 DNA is TGTGCCAGCAGTCGGCCGGGTGCCCCGGATACGCAGTATTTT. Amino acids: CASSRPGAPDTQYF.

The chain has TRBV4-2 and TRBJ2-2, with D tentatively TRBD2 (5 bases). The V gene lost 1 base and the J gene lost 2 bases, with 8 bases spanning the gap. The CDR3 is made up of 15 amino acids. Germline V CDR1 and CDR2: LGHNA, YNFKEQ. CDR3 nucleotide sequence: TGTGCCAGCAGCCAAGGGACTCCCAACACCGGGGAGCTGTTTTTT. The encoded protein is CASSQGTPNTGELFF.

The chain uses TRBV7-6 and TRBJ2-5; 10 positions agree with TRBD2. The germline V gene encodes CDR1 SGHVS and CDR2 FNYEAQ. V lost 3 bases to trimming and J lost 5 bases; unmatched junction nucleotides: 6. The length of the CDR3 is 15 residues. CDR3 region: CASSLIGAGGETQYF. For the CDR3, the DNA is TGTGCCAGCAGCTTGATCGGAGCGGGAGGGGAGACCCAGTACTTC.

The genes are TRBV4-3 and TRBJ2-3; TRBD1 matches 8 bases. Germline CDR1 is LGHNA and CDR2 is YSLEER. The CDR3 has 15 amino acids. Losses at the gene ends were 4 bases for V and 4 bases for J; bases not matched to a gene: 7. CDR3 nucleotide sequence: TGCGCCAGCAGCCCGGACAGGGAGTACGCAGATACGCAGTATTTT. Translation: CASSPDREYADTQYF.

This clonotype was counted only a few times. The CDR3 DNA reads TGTGCCAGCAGCTTAGTTGCGGGGGGGCCCCCCGGGGCCAACGTCCTGACTTTC. Its protein is CASSLVAGGPPGANVLTF. The V and J genes are TRBV11-2 and TRBJ2-6, with 9 bases matching TRBD2. This CDR3 has 18 amino acids. Germline assignment: CDR1 SGHAT and CDR2 FQNNGV. V was pared by 1 base and J by 4 bases, with 8 bases of the junction left unmatched. Complete variable domain (other parts from reference TRBV11-2 and TRBJ2-6): EAGVAQSPRYKIIEKRQSVAFWCNPISGHATLYWYQQILGQGPKLLIQFQNNGVVDDSQLPKDRFSAERLKGVDSTLKIQPAKLEDSAVYLCASSLVAGGPPGANVLTFGAGSRLTVL.

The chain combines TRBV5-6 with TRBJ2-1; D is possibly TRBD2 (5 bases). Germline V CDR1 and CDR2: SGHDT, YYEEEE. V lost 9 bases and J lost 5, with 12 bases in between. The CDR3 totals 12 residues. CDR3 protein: CATSGLDNEQFF. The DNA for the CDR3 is TGTGCCACCAGTGGACTCGACAATGAGCAGTTCTTC. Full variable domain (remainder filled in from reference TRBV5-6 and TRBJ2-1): DAGVTQSPTHLIKTRGQQVTLRCSPKSGHDTVSWYQQALGQGPQFIFQYYEEEERQRGNFPDRFSGHQFPNYSSELNVNALLLGDSALYLCATSGLDNEQFFGPGTRLTVL.

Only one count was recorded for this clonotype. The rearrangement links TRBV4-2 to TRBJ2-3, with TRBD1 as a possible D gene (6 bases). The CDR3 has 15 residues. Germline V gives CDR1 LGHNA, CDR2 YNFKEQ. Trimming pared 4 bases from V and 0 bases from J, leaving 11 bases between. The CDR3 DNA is TGTGCCAGCAGCCTCGGACAGCGCAGCACAGATACGCAGTATTTT. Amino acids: CASSLGQRSTDTQYF.

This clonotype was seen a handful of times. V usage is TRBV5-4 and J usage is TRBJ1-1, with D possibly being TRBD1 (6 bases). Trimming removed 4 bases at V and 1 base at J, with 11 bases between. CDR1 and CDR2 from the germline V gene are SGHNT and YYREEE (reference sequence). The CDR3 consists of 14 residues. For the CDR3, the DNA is TGTGCCAGCAGCACAAAGACAGGGAACACTGAAGCTTTCTTT. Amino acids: CASSTKTGNTEAFF.

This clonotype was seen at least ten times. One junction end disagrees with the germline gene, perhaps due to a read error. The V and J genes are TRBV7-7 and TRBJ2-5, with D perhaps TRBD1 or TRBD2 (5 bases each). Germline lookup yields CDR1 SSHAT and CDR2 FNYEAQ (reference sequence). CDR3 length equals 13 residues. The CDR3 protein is CASSPYGGETQYF. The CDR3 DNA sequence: TGTGCTAGCAGCCCGTATGGGGGAGAGACCCAGTACTTC.

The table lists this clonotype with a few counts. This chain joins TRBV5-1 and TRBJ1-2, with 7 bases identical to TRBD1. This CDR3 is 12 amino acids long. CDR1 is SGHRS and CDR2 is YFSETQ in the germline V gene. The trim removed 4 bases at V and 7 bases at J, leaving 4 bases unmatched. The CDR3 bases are TGCGCCAGCAGCAAACAGGGGTCTGGCTACACCTTC. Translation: CASSKQGSGYTF.

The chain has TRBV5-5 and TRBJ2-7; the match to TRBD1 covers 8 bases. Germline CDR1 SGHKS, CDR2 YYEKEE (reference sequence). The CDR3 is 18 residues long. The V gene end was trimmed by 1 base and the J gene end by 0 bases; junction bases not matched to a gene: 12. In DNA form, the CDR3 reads TGTGCCAGCAGCTTGACAGGGGGTGTCGGTTCGATCTCCTACGAGCAGTACTTC. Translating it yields CASSLTGGVGSISYEQYF.

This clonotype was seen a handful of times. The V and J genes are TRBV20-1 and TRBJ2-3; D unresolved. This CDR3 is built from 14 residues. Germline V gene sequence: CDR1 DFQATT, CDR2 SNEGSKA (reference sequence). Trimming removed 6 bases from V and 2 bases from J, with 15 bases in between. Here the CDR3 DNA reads TGCAGTGCACTGGGAATTAATCCCACAGATACGCAGTATTTT. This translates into CSALGINPTDTQYF.

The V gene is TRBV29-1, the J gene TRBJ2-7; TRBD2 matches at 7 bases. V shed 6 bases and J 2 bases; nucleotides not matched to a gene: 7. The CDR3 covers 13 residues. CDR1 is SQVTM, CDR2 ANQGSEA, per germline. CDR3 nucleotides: TGCAGCGTGAGGGAGGGGCCTACCTACGAGCAGTACTTC. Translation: CSVREGPTYEQYF.

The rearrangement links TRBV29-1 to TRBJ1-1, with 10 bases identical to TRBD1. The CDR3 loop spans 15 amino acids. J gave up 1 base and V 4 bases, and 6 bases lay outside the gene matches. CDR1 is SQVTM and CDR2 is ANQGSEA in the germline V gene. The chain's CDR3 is CSVGQDRGANTEAFF. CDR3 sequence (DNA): TGCAGCGTTGGACAGGACAGGGGGGCGAACACTGAAGCTTTCTTT.

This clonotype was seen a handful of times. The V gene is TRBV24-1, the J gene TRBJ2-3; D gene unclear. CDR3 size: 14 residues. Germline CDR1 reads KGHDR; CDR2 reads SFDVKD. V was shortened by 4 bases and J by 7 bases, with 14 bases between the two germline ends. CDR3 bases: TGTGCCACCAGTGACCCCGAGACTGTTAATACGCAGTATTTT. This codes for CATSDPETVNTQYF.

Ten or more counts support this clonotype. The CDR3 region has the DNA TGCGCCAGCAGCCAAACCGGGACATTGCCTTACGAGCAGTACTTC. Its translation is CASSQTGTLPYEQYF. J is TRBJ2-7 and V is TRBV5-1; D might be TRBD1 (6 bases). The germline V gene has CDR1 SGHRS and CDR2 YFSETQ. V was pared by 4 bases and J by 4 bases, with 18 bases between. This CDR3 comprises 15 residues.

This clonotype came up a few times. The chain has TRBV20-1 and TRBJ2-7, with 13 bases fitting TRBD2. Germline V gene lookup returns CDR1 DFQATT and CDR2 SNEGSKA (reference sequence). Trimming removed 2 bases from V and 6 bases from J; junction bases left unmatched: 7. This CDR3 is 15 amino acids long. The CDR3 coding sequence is TGCAGTGCTAGAACCCCGACTAGCGGGAGGCTCGAGCAGTACTTC. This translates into CSARTPTSGRLEQYF.

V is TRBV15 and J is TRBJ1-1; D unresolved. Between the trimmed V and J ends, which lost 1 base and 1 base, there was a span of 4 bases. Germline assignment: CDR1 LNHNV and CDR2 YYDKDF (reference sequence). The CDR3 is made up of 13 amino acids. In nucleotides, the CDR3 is TGTGCCACCAGCAGAGCAGCGAACACTGAAGCTTTCTTT. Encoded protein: CATSRAANTEAFF. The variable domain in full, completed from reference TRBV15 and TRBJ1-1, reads DAMVIQNPRYQVTQFGKPVTLSCSQTLNHNVMYWYQQKSSQAPKLLFHYYDKDFNNEADTPDNFQSRRPNTSFCFLDIRSPGLGDTAMYLCATSRAANTEAFFGQGTRLTVV.